The clone carrying this T cell receptor (beta chain) was detected only once. What it binds is unknown. The data belong to a study of T cell responses to AZD1222 COVID-19 vaccine. Recipients boosted at about 4 weeks or about 12 weeks are pooled. The method was immunoSEQ multiplex PCR; TCRdb's version includes in-frame clones alone and lacks a portion of them. Of about 81,000 clones detected, approximately 89% appear once; the ten largest clones hold roughly 8%. General study results and limits: Repertoire samples came only from after the peak T cell response.

This sample comprised peripheral blood, obtained 28 days after the second AZD1222 dose. The clonotype originates from an adult who received the AZD1222 COVID-19 vaccine.

This chain's CDR3 is CASSPSGSIDTQYF. The CDR3 coding sequence is TGCGCCAGCAGCCCTAGCGGGAGTATAGATACGCAGTATTTT. J is TRBJ2-3 and V is TRBV5-1; 10 positions agree with TRBD2. Germline assignment: CDR1 SGHRS and CDR2 YFSETQ. V trimming: 4 bases; J trimming: 5 bases; junction bases outside the gene matches: 4. The length of the CDR3 is 14 residues. Combining the CDR3 with reference TRBV5-1 and TRBJ2-3 gives the whole variable domain KAGVTQTPRYLIKTRGQQVTLSCSPISGHRSVSWYQQTPGQGLQFLFEYFSETQRNKGNFPGRFSGRQFSNSRSEMNVSTLELGDSALYLCASSPSGSIDTQYFGPGTRLTVL.